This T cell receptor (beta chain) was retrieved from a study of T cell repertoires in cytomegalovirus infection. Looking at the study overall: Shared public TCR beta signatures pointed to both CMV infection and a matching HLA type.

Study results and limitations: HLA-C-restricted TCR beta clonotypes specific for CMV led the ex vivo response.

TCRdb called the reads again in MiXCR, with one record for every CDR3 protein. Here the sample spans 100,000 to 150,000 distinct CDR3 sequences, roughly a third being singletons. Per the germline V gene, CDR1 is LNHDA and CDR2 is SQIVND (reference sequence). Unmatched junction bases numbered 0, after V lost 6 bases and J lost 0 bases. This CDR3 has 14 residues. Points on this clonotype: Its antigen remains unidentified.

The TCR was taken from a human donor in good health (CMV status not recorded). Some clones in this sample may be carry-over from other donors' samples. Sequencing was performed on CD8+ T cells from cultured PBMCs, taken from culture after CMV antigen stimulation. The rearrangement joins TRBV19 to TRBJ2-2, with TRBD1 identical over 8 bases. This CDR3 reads CASRDRANTGELFF. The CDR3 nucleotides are TGTGCCAGTAGGGACAGGGCGAACACCGGGGAGCTGTTTTTT.